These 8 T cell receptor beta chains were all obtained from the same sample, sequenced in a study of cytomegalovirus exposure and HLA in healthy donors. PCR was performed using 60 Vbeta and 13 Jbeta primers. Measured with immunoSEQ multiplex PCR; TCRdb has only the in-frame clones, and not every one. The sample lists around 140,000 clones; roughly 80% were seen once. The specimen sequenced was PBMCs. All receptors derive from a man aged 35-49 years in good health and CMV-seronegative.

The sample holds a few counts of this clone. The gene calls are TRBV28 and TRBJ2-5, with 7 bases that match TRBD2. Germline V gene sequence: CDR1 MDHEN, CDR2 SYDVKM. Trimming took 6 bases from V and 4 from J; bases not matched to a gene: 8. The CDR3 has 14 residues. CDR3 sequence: CASSLGGNGETQYF. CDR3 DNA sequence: TGTGCCAGCAGCTTGGGGGGGAATGGAGAGACCCAGTACTTC.

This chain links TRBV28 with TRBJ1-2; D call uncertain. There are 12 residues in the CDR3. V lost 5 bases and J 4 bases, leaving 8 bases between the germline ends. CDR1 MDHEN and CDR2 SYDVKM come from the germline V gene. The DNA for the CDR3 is TGTGCCAGCAGTAAGGGAGTCTATGGCTACACCTTC. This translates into CASSKGVYGYTF.

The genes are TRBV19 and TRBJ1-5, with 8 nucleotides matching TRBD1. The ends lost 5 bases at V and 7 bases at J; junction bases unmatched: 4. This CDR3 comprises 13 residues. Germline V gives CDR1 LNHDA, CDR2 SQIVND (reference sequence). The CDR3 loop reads CASSGQGGQPQHF. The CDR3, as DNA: TGTGCCAGTAGTGGACAGGGAGGACAGCCCCAGCATTTT.

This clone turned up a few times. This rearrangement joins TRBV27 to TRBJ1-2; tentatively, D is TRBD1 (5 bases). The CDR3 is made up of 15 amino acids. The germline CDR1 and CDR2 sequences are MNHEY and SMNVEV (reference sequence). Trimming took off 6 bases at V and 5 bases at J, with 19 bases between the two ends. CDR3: CASSQGTGGRYGYTF. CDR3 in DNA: TGTGCCAGCAGCCAAGGAACCGGGGGTCGGTATGGCTACACCTTC.

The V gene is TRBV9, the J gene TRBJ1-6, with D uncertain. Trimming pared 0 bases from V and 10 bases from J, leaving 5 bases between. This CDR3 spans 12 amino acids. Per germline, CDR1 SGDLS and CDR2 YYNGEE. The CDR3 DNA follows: TGTGCCAGCAGCGTAGAGGAGTCACCCCTCCACTTT. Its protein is CASSVEESPLHF.

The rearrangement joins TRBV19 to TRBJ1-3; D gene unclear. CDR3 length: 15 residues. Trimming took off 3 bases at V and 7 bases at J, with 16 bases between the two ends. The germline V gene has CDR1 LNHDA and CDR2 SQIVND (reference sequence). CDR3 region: CASSIPREGDNTIYF. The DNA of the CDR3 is TGTGCCAGTAGTATCCCACGGGAGGGAGACAACACCATATATTTT.

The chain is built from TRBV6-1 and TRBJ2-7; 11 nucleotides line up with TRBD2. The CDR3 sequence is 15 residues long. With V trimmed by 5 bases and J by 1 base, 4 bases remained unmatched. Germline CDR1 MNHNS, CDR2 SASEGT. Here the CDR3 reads CASSTRLAGSYEQYF. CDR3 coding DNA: TGTGCCAGCAGTACTAGACTAGCGGGATCCTACGAGCAGTACTTC.

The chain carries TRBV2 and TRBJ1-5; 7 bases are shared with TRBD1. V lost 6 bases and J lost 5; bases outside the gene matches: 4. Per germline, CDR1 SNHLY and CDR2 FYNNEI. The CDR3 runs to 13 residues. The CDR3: CASREGQYQPQHF. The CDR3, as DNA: TGTGCCAGCAGGGAGGGACAGTATCAGCCCCAGCATTTT. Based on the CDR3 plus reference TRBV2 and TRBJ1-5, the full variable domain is EPEVTQTPSHQVTQMGQEVILRCVPISNHLYFYWYRQILGQKVEFLVSFYNNEISEKSEIFDDQFSVERPDGSNFTLKIRSTKLEDSAMYFCASREGQYQPQHFGDGTRLSIL.